The 27 T cell receptor beta chains below come from one sample, sequenced in a study of immune characterization of retroperitoneal liposarcoma. TCRdb independently ran MiXCR on the PCR reads; one entry per CDR3 protein. The sample holds around 10,000 distinct CDR3 sequences, around a quarter seen once. The sequencing sample was made of tumor tissue. The source of these receptors is a female donor with retroperitoneal liposarcoma.

This clonotype was observed at least ten times. V usage is TRBV12-3 or TRBV12-4 and J usage is TRBJ1-6; 8 bases map to TRBD1. V lost 5 bases and J lost 9; bases outside the gene matches: 9. This CDR3 is built from 15 residues. CDR3 in amino acids: CASSPGQGGGSPLHF. The CDR3 DNA follows: TGTGCCAGCAGTCCCGGACAGGGTGGGGGTTCACCCCTCCACTTT.

This clonotype was detected ten times or more. The rearrangement uses TRBV11-2 and TRBJ2-3; D is ambiguous. Germline V gene lookup returns CDR1 SGHAT and CDR2 FQNNGV. Trimming took off 5 bases at V and 2 bases at J, with 11 bases between the two ends. The CDR3 sequence is 14 residues long. CDR3 in amino acids: CASSPRTYTDTQYF. CDR3 DNA sequence: TGTGCCAGCAGCCCCCGCACCTACACAGATACGCAGTATTTT.

This clonotype occurred many times. The V and J genes are TRBV12-3 or TRBV12-4 and TRBJ2-1; 13 positions match TRBD2. The CDR3 runs 16 residues. V shed 5 bases and J 9 bases; nucleotides not matched to a gene: 10. CDR3 in DNA: TGTGCCAGCAGTACCCCGGGACTAGCGGGGATTGTTGAGCAGTTCTTC. Its protein product is CASSTPGLAGIVEQFF.

Comment on this clonotype: A read error may be the cause here, since a much bigger clone is one base away. V and J are TRBV6-6 and TRBJ2-5, with D perhaps TRBD1 or TRBD2 (5 bases each). In germline, CDR1 is MNHNY, CDR2 SVGAGI (reference sequence). Trimming removed 8 bases at V and 11 bases at J, with 24 bases between. CDR3 size: 14 residues. CDR3 protein: CASGTPSSYNEQYF. In DNA form, the CDR3 reads TGTGCCAGCGGGACCCCGAGCTCCTACAATGAGCAGTACTTC.

In its sample, this clonotype ranks as medium-sized. The chain combines TRBV12-3 or TRBV12-4 with TRBJ2-1, with TRBD2 identical over 11 bases. The end of the DNA is better explained by TRBJ2-7, so the J call may be wrong. There are 14 residues in the CDR3. The CDR3: CASSHLAGGYEQYF. For the CDR3, the DNA is TGTGCCAGCAGTCACCTAGCGGGGGGATATGAGCAGTACTTC.

This chain connects TRBV27 to TRBJ2-7; D uncertain. Judging by the DNA end, TRBJ2-1 fits better; the J call may be wrong. There are 13 residues in the CDR3. The germline V gene has CDR1 MNHEY and CDR2 SMNVEV (reference sequence). CDR3 sequence (DNA): TGTGCCAGCAGTCAGGTTGGGTTTGGTGAGCAGTTCTTC. Protein sequence: CASSQVGFGEQFF.

The chain carries TRBV6-6 and TRBJ2-1, with unresolved D. The DNA matches TRBJ2-5 better at its end, which makes the J call doubtful. Germline CDR1 is MNHNY and CDR2 is SVGAGI (reference sequence). The CDR3 is 12 residues long. The CDR3 DNA follows: TGTGCCAGCTGTCACGCAATCGAGACCCAGTACTTC. It encodes CASCHAIETQYF.

By proportion, this clonotype is medium-sized. This chain uses TRBV7-2 with TRBJ2-1; tentative D call: TRBD2 (5 bases). The V end lost 4 bases, the J end lost 13 bases, and 29 bases lay between the germline ends. CDR1 is SGHTA, CDR2 FQGNSA, per germline. The CDR3 sequence is 17 residues long. This chain's CDR3 is CASSSLPGSTNQETQFF. The DNA of the CDR3 is TGTGCCAGCAGCTCACTCCCCGGGTCGACTAACCAAGAGACCCAGTTCTTC. The full variable domain, in which reference TRBV7-2 and TRBJ2-1 provide the parts outside the CDR3, is GAGVSQSPSNKVTEKGKDVELRCDPISGHTALYWYRQSLGQGLEFLIYFQGNSAPDKSGLPSDRFSAERTGGSVSTLTIQRTQQEDSAVYLCASSSLPGSTNQETQFFGPGTRLTVL.

The sample holds a few counts of this clonotype. The V gene is TRBV6-5, the J gene TRBJ1-1; D gene uncertain. The CDR3 length is 13 residues. V lost 6 bases, J lost 1 base, and 9 bases lay in between. The germline gives CDR1 MNHEY, CDR2 SVGAGI. CDR3 nucleotides: TGTGCCAGCAGCCCCCCAGAGAACACTGAAGCTTTCTTT. It specifies CASSPPENTEAFF.

The J gene is TRBJ2-2, the V gene TRBV7-8; 14 nucleotides match TRBD2. This CDR3 comprises 15 residues. V dropped 4 bases and J dropped 7; count of bases not matched to a gene: 2. The germline gives CDR1 SGHVS, CDR2 FQNEAQ. CDR3 residues: CASSYGTSGSGELFF. The CDR3 region has the DNA TGTGCCAGCAGCTATGGGACTAGCGGGAGCGGGGAGCTGTTTTTT.

The rearrangement uses TRBV7-8 and TRBJ1-2; D is unresolved. The CDR3 covers 13 residues. From germline, CDR1 is SGHVS and CDR2 FQNEAQ. V gave up 2 bases and J gave up 8 bases, with 12 bases separating them. DNA of the CDR3: TGTGCCAGCAGCTTAACCCAATCGGGGGGCTACACCTTC. Protein product: CASSLTQSGGYTF.

The chain has TRBV6-1 and TRBJ2-5; TRBD1 or TRBD2 may be the D gene (5 bases each). This CDR3 is 11 amino acids long. The V end was cut by 5 bases, the J end by 5 bases, with 6 bases between. CDR1 is MNHNS, CDR2 SASEGT, per germline. The CDR3 loop is CASSWGETQYF. For the CDR3, the DNA is TGTGCCAGCAGTTGGGGGGAGACCCAGTACTTC.

The CDR3 DNA sequence: TGTGCCAGCAGCCTCTCCGGGGCCATGCCCCTGGGCGAGCAGTACTTC. Residues: CASSLSGAMPLGEQYF. The chain has TRBV6-6 and TRBJ2-4; D is possibly TRBD1 or TRBD2 (5 bases each). The DNA end favors TRBJ2-7, so the J call may be wrong. CDR3 length: 16 residues. Germline lookup yields CDR1 MNHNY and CDR2 SVGAGI (reference sequence).

In this sample, this clonotype turned up many times. The chain links TRBV7-8 to TRBJ2-1; TRBD1 matches at 11 bases. TRBJ2-7 matches the DNA end more closely, so the J call is doubtful. The CDR3 runs 16 residues. Germline V lookup: CDR1 SGHVS, CDR2 FQNEAQ. The CDR3 DNA follows: TGTGCCAGTTTCGGACAGGGGGCGATTTCCTACAATGAGCAGTACTTC. This translates into CASFGQGAISYNEQYF.

The rearrangement uses TRBV12-3 or TRBV12-4 and TRBJ2-3; 9 bases agree with TRBD1. The J call may not be correct, given that the DNA end is closer to TRBJ2-7. CDR3 size: 15 residues. The CDR3 reads CASSATGTGYHEQYF. The CDR3 DNA follows: TGTGCCAGCAGTGCAACCGGGACAGGGTACCACGAGCAGTACTTC.

This clonotype is medium-sized in the sample. V is TRBV27 and J is TRBJ2-1, with 11 bases identical to TRBD2. This CDR3 is 14 amino acids long. The germline V gene has CDR1 MNHEY and CDR2 SMNVEV (reference sequence). V dropped 6 bases and J dropped 9; count of bases not matched to a gene: 7. The CDR3 coding sequence is TGTGCCAGCAGCCCCGCACTAGCGGGGGCTGAGCAGTTCTTC. Encoded protein: CASSPALAGAEQFF.

The gene calls are TRBV7-3 and TRBJ2-1, with TRBD1 as a possible D gene (6 bases). Deletions cut 6 bases from V and 1 base from J, with 13 bases between. In germline, CDR1 is SGHTA, CDR2 FQGTGA. The CDR3 sequence is 15 residues long. The CDR3 sequence: CASSPIGGSYNEQFF. The CDR3 coding sequence is TGTGCCAGCAGTCCCATAGGGGGATCCTACAATGAGCAGTTCTTC.

This clonotype has ten or more counts. The chain carries TRBV11-1 and TRBJ2-1; 7 bases fit TRBD1. The trim removed 0 bases at V and 0 bases at J, leaving 2 bases unmatched. CDR3 size: 16 residues. Germline values: CDR1 SGHAT, CDR2 FQDESV (reference sequence). CDR3 bases: TGTGCCAGCAGCTTAGCGGGGACAGTCTCCTACAATGAGCAGTTCTTC. Translating gives CASSLAGTVSYNEQFF.

The chain is built from TRBV7-9 and TRBJ2-5, with no clear D. CDR1 and CDR2 from the germline V gene are SEHNR and FQNEAQ (reference sequence). Trimming cost V 5 bases and J 11 bases, with 15 bases left between them. The CDR3 runs to 12 residues. CDR3 residues: CASSTPDDEQYF. In nucleotides, the CDR3 is TGTGCCAGCAGCACCCCCGACGATGAGCAGTACTTC.

This clonotype is categorized as medium-sized. The chain is built from TRBV6-6 and TRBJ2-5; D gene uncertain. This CDR3 region has 13 residues. Germline CDR1 and CDR2: MNHNY and SVGAGI (reference sequence). Trimming took off 0 bases at V and 1 base at J, with 3 bases between the two ends. For the CDR3, the DNA is TGTGCCAGCAGTTACTCGGCCCAAGAGACCCAGTACTTC. The encoded protein is CASSYSAQETQYF.

This clonotype showed up just a few times. J is TRBJ1-2 and V is TRBV10-2; D is perhaps TRBD1 (6 bases). CDR3 length equals 14 residues. Germline loops: CDR1 WSHSY, CDR2 SAAADI. The V end was cut by 3 bases, the J end by 3 bases, with 11 bases between. The chain's CDR3 is CASSDLGGHYGYTF. The CDR3 coding sequence is TGCGCCAGCAGTGACCTCGGGGGGCACTATGGCTACACCTTC.

Concerning this clonotype itself: A read error may explain this, as a much larger clone is one base away. This chain links TRBV6-8 with TRBJ2-3; 9 bases map to TRBD1. Trimming removed 8 bases from V and 6 bases from J; junction bases left unmatched: 15. The CDR3 consists of 16 residues. The V gene's germline CDR1 is MNHGY and CDR2 SAAAGT. CDR3 protein: CASGEYPGTGSDTQYF. CDR3 DNA: TGTGCCAGCGGGGAATACCCCGGGACAGGGAGTGATACGCAGTATTTT.

This clonotype was recorded once. The J gene is TRBJ2-2, the V gene TRBV6-4, with 9 bases lining up with TRBD2. Germline V gene sequence: CDR1 MRHNA, CDR2 SNTAGT. V was clipped by 0 bases and J by 8 bases; unmatched bases: 7. CDR3 size: 16 residues. The CDR3 reads CASSDSAGTSSGELFF. DNA of the CDR3: TGTGCCAGCAGTGACTCGGCCGGGACTAGCTCGGGGGAGCTGTTTTTT.

This rearrangement joins TRBV10-1 to TRBJ2-3, with 7 bases matching TRBD2. The germline V gene has CDR1 WNHNN and CDR2 SYGVQD (reference sequence). The trim removed 5 bases at V and 5 bases at J, leaving 4 bases unmatched. The CDR3 covers 13 residues. CDR3 nucleotides: TGCGCCAGCAGTTCTAGCGGAAAAGATACGCAGTATTTT. Encoded protein: CASSSSGKDTQYF.

There are a few counts of this clonotype. This chain links TRBV24-1 with TRBJ2-2; 7 bases align to TRBD1. The CDR3 is 18 residues long. The ends lost 2 bases at V and 7 bases at J; junction bases unmatched: 15. Germline values: CDR1 KGHDR, CDR2 SFDVKD. CDR3 residues: CATSDYGAGGDRGGELFF. In DNA form, the CDR3 reads TGTGCCACCAGTGATTATGGGGCAGGGGGAGATAGAGGCGGGGAGCTGTTTTTT.

This clonotype was seen ten or more times. This chain uses TRBV12-5 with TRBJ2-5; the match to TRBD2 covers 8 bases. Gene TRBJ2-7 matches the end of the DNA better, so the J call may be wrong. CDR1 and CDR2 from the germline V gene are LGHNT and FRNRAP. This CDR3 has 13 residues. The CDR3: CASGSGGPLEQYF. DNA for the CDR3: TGTGCTAGTGGTTCGGGGGGGCCCCTCGAGCAGTACTTC.

The CDR3 sequence: CASSSGKITEAFF. CDR3 bases: TGTGCCAGCAGTTCTGGGAAGATCACTGAAGCTTTCTTT. The V gene is TRBV6-9, the J gene TRBJ1-1; no clear D. CDR1 and CDR2 from the germline V gene are MNHGY and SVAAGI. Deletions cut 4 bases from V and 4 bases from J, with 10 bases between. The CDR3 contains 13 residues.